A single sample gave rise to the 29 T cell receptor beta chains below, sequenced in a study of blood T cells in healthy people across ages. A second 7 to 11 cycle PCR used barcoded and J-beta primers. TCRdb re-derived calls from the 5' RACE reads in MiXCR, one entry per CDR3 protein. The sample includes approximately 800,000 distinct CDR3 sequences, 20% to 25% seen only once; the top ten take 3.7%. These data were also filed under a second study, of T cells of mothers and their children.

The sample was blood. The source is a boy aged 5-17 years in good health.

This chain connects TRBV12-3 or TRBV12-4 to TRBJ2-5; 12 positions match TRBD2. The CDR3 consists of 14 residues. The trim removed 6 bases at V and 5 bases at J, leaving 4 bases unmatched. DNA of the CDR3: TGTGCCAGCAGCTATCTAGCGGGAGGGGAGACCCAGTACTTC. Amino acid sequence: CASSYLAGGETQYF.

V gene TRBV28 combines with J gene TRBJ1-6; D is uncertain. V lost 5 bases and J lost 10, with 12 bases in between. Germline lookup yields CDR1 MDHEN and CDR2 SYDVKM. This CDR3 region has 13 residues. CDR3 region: CASSPQLRSPLHF. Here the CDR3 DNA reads TGTGCCAGCAGTCCCCAACTGAGGTCACCCCTCCACTTT. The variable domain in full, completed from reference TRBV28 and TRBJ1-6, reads DVKVTQSSRYLVKRTGEKVFLECVQDMDHENMFWYRQDPGLGLRLIYFSYDVKMKEKGDIPEGYSVSREKKERFSLILESASTNQTSMYLCASSPQLRSPLHFGNGTRLTVT.

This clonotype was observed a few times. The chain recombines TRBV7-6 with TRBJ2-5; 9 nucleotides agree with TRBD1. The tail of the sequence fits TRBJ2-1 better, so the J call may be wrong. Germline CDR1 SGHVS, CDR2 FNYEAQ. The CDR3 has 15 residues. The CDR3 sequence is CASSFTGGAYGEQFF. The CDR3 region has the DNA TGTGCCAGCAGCTTCACAGGGGGCGCCTATGGTGAGCAGTTCTTC.

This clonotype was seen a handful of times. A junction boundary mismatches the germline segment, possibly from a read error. CDR3: CANSRDLTANYGYTF. CDR3 coding DNA: TGTGCCAACAGCAGAGATCTGACAGCAAACTATGGCTACACCTTC. The V gene is TRBV15, the J gene TRBJ1-2, with D possibly being TRBD1 (5 bases). The CDR3 extends over 15 amino acids. Per germline, CDR1 LNHNV and CDR2 YYDKDF (reference sequence).

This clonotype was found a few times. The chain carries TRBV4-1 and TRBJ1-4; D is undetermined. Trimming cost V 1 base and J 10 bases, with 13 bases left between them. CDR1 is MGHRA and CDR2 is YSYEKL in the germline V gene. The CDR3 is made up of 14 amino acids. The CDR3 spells CASSQAPLVVKLFF. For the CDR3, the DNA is TGCGCCAGCAGCCAAGCCCCCCTGGTAGTAAAACTGTTTTTT.

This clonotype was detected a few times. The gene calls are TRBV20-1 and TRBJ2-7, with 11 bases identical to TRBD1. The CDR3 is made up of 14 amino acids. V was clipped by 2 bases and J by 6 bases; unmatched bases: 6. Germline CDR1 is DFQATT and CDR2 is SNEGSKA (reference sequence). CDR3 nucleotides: TGCAGTGCTAGAACGGAGGGGACAGGGGGCGAGCAGTACTTC. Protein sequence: CSARTEGTGGEQYF.

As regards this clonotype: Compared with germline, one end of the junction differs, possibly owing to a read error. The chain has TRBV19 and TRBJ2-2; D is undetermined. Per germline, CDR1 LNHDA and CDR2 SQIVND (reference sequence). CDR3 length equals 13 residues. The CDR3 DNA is TGTGCCAGTAATATATGGAACACCGGGGAGCTGTTTTTT. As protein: CASNIWNTGELFF.

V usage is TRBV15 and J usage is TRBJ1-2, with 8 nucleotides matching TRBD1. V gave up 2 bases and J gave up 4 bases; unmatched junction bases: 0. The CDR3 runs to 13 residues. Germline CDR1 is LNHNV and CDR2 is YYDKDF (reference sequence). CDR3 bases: TGTGCCACCAGCAGACAGGGGGCCTATGGCTACACCTTC. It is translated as CATSRQGAYGYTF. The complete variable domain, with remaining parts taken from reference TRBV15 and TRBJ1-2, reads DAMVIQNPRYQVTQFGKPVTLSCSQTLNHNVMYWYQQKSSQAPKLLFHYYDKDFNNEADTPDNFQSRRPNTSFCFLDIRSPGLGDTAMYLCATSRQGAYGYTFGSGTRLTVV.

The CDR3 DNA follows: TGTGCCAGCAGCTTTAGCGGGGAATCCTACAATGAGCAGTTCTTC. Amino acids: CASSFSGESYNEQFF. The genes are TRBV7-8 and TRBJ2-1, with 8 nucleotides matching TRBD2. V lost 3 bases and J lost 1; bases outside the gene matches: 2. This CDR3 contains 15 residues. The germline V gene has CDR1 SGHVS and CDR2 FQNEAQ.

The CDR3, as DNA: TGTGCCAGCAGTCCCGGACTAGAGTGGAGGACAGATACGCAGTATTTT. Translated, it gives CASSPGLEWRTDTQYF. The V and J genes are TRBV28 and TRBJ2-3; 7 nucleotides line up with TRBD2. With V trimmed by 5 bases and J by 3 bases, 11 bases remained unmatched. The CDR3 has 16 amino acids. The germline V gene has CDR1 MDHEN and CDR2 SYDVKM.

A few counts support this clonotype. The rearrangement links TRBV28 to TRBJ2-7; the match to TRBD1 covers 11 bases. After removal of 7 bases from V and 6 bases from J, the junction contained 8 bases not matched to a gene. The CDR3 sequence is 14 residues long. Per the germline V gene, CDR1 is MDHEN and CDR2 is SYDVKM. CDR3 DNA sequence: TGTGCCAGCACCCTGGGGACAGGGGGGTCCGAGCAGTACTTC. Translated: CASTLGTGGSEQYF.

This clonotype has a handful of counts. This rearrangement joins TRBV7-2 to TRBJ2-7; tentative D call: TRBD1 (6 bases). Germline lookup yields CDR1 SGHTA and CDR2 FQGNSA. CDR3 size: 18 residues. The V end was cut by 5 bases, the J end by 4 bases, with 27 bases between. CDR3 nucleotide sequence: TGTGCCAGCAGCCCCCAAGGACAGTTTTTCGCACCCCTTTACGAGCAGTACTTC. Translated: CASSPQGQFFAPLYEQYF.

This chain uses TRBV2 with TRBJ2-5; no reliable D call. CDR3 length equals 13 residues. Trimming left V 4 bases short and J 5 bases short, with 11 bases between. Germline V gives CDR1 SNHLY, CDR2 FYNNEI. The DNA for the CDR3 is TGTGCCAGCAGTGTTGAGACTGTTGAGACCCAGTACTTC. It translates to CASSVETVETQYF.

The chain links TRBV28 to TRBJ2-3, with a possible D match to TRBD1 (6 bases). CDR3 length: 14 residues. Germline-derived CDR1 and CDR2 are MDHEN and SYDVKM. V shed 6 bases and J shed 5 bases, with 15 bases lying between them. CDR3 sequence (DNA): TGTGCCAGCAGACAGGGTTCTCTCAGAGATACGCAGTATTTT. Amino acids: CASRQGSLRDTQYF.

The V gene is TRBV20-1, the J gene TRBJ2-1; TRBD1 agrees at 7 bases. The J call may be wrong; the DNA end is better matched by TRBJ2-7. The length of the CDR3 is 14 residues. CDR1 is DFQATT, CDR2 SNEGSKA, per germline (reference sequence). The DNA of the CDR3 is TGCAGTGCTTTTACAGGGGCGCTGCCCTACGAGCAGTACTTC. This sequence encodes CSAFTGALPYEQYF.

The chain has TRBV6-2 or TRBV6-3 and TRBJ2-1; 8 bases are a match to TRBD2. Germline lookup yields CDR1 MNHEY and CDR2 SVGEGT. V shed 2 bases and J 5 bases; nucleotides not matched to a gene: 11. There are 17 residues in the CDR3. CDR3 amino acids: CASSYPFYGREDNEQFF. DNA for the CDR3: TGTGCCAGCAGTTACCCTTTCTACGGGAGGGAGGACAATGAGCAGTTCTTC.

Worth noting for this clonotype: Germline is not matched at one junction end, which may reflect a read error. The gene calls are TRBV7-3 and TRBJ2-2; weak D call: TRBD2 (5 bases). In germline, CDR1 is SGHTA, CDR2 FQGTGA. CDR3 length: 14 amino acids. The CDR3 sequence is CASSLGTNTGKLFF. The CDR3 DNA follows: TGTGCCAGCAGCCTGGGAACGAACACCGGGAAGCTGTTTTTT.

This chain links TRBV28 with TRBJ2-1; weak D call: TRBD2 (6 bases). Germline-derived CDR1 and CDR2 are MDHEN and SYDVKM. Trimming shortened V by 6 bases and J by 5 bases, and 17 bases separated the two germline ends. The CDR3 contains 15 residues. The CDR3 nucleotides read TGTGCCAGCAGGTCAGGGACGGCGGGGAACAATGAGCAGTTCTTC. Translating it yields CASRSGTAGNNEQFF. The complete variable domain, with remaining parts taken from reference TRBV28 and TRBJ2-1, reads DVKVTQSSRYLVKRTGEKVFLECVQDMDHENMFWYRQDPGLGLRLIYFSYDVKMKEKGDIPEGYSVSREKKERFSLILESASTNQTSMYLCASRSGTAGNNEQFFGPGTRLTVL.

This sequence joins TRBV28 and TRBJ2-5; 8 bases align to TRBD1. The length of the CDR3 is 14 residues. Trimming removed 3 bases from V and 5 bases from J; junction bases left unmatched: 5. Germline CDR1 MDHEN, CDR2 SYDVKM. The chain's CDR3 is CASSLTGAAETQYF. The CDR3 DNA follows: TGTGCCAGCAGTTTGACAGGGGCGGCGGAGACCCAGTACTTC.

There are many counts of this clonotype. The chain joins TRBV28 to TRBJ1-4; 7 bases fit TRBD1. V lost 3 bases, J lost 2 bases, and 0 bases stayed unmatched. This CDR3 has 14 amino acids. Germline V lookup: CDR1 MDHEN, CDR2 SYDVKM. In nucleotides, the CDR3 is TGTGCCAGCAGTTTGACAGGGACTAATGAAAAACTGTTTTTT. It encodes CASSLTGTNEKLFF. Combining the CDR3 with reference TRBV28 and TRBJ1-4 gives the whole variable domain DVKVTQSSRYLVKRTGEKVFLECVQDMDHENMFWYRQDPGLGLRLIYFSYDVKMKEKGDIPEGYSVSREKKERFSLILESASTNQTSMYLCASSLTGTNEKLFFGSGTQLSVL.

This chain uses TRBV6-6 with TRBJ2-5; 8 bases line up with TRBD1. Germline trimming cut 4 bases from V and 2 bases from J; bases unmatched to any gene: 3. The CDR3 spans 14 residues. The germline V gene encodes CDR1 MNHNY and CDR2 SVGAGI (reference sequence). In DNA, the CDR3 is TGTGCCAGCAGTTGGACAGGGTCACAAGAGACCCAGTACTTC. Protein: CASSWTGSQETQYF.

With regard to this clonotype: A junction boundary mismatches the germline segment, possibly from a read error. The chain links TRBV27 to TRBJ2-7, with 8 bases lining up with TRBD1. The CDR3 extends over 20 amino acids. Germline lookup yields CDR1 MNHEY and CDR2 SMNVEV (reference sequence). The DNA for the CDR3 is TGTGCCAGCAGTTTCTACCGACCAACACTTGGACAGGGCGGCCCCTACGAACAGTACTTC. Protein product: CASSFYRPTLGQGGPYEQYF.

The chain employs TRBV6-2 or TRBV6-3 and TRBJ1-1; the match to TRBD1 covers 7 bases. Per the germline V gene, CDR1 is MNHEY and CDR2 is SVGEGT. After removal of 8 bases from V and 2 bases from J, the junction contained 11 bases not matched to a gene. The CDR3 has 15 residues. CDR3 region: CASGSSRTGNTEAFF. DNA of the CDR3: TGTGCCAGCGGATCCTCGAGGACAGGCAACACTGAAGCTTTCTTT.

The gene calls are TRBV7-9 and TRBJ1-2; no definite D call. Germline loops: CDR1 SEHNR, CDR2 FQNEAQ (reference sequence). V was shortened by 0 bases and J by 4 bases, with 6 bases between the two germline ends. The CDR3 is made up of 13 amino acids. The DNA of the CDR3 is TGTGCCAGCAGCTTAGCGCTTCCCTATGGCTACACCTTC. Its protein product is CASSLALPYGYTF.

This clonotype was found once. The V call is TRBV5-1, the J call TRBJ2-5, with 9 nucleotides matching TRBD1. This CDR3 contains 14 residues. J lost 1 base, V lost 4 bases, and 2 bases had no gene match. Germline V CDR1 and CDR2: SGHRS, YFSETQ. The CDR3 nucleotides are TGCGCCAGCAGCGAACAGGGGGCCCAAGAGACCCAGTACTTC. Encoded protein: CASSEQGAQETQYF.

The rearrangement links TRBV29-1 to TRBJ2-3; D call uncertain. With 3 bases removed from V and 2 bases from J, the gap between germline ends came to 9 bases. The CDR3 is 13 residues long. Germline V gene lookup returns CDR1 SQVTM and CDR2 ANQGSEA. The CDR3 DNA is TGCAGCGTTGAGGTCAGAAACACAGATACGCAGTATTTT. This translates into CSVEVRNTDTQYF.

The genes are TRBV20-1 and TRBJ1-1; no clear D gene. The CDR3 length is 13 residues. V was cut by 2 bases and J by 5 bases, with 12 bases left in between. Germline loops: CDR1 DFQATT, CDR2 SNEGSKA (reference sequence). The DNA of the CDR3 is TGCAGTGCTAGACGACCCGGGCAGACTGAAGCTTTCTTT. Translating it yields CSARRPGQTEAFF.

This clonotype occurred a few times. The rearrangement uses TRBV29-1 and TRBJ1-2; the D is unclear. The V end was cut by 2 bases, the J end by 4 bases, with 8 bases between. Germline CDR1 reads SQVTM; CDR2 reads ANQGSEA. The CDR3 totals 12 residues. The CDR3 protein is CSVEHLLYGYTF. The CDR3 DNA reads TGCAGCGTTGAACACTTACTCTATGGCTACACCTTC.

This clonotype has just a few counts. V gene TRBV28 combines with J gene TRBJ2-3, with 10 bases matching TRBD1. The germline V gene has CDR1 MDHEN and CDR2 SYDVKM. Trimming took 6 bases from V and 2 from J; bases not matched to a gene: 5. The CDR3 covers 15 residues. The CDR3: CASSPGQGDTDTQYF. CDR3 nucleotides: TGTGCCAGCAGCCCCGGACAGGGGGACACAGATACGCAGTATTTT.